The 28 T cell receptor beta chains below come from one sample, sequenced in a study of blood T cell repertoires in COVID-19. Using immunoSEQ multiplex PCR, the repertoire was profiled, and TCRdb retains in-frame clones only, with some absent. This sample carries approximately 230,000 clones, 88% of them seen once, and the ten largest clones take roughly 6%. The sample was peripheral blood. These receptors were obtained from a woman in her twenties or thirties with COVID-19, enrolled during active disease.

This clone was picked up one time. V gene TRBV5-6 combines with J gene TRBJ1-4, with 9 bases that match TRBD1. The trim removed 4 bases at V and 5 bases at J, leaving 9 bases unmatched. Germline CDR1 is SGHDT and CDR2 is YYEEEE. The CDR3 length is 16 residues. The CDR3 loop reads CASSNRGPLGNEKLFF. The DNA of the CDR3 is TGTGCCAGCAGCAACAGGGGGCCGTTGGGGAATGAAAAACTGTTTTTT.

This clone was counted only a few times. The rearrangement links TRBV28 to TRBJ2-7, with 11 bases fitting TRBD2. Germline V CDR1 and CDR2: MDHEN, SYDVKM. The CDR3 sequence is 15 residues long. Trimming at V came to 4 bases and at J to 5 bases, leaving 7 bases not matched to a gene. CDR3 sequence reads: CASSSLAGGVDEQYF. CDR3 nucleotides: TGTGCCAGCAGTTCCCTAGCGGGGGGCGTCGACGAGCAGTACTTC.

The chain combines TRBV5-8 with TRBJ2-1; 11 positions agree with TRBD1. Germline V gene lookup returns CDR1 SGHTS and CDR2 YDEGEE. Trimming took 4 bases from V and 6 from J; bases not matched to a gene: 9. This CDR3 has 16 amino acids. CDR3 DNA: TGTGCCAGCAGCAAAGCCGGGACAGGGGGGATCAATGAGCAGTTCTTC. Translation: CASSKAGTGGINEQFF.

DNA of the CDR3: TGCGCCAGCAGCCTGAGCCTGGCAGGCGAAGCTTTCTTT. Translated, it gives CASSLSLAGEAFF. The chain combines TRBV4-1 with TRBJ1-1; D not resolved. Trimming removed 4 bases at V and 8 bases at J, with 14 bases between. The germline gives CDR1 MGHRA, CDR2 YSYEKL. The CDR3 runs to 13 residues.

The chain employs TRBV2 and TRBJ2-7, with D tentatively TRBD1 (6 bases). From germline, CDR1 is SNHLY and CDR2 FYNNEI. The CDR3 totals 14 residues. V was shortened by 0 bases and J by 2 bases, with 8 bases between the two germline ends. The CDR3 protein is CASSEARGTYEQYF. The CDR3 DNA is TGTGCCAGCAGTGAAGCTAGGGGGACCTACGAGCAGTACTTC.

This chain links TRBV6-5 with TRBJ1-5; a weak D match, TRBD1 (5 bases). Germline V CDR1 and CDR2: MNHEY, SVGAGI. Trimming stripped 5 bases from V and 7 bases from J, with 18 bases between. This CDR3 is built from 15 residues. The CDR3 nucleotides are TGTGCCAGCAGTCCCTCATTTGGGGGGAACCAGCCCCAGCATTTT. As protein: CASSPSFGGNQPQHF.

The rearrangement joins TRBV6-2 or TRBV6-3 to TRBJ1-4; D is unresolved. The CDR3 sequence is 13 residues long. V lost 0 bases to trimming and J lost 5 bases, with 4 bases between them. Germline lookup yields CDR1 MNHEY and CDR2 SVGEGT. CDR3 residues: CASSYSVNEKLFF. CDR3 nucleotides: TGTGCCAGCAGTTACTCCGTAAATGAAAAACTGTTTTTT.

The chain has TRBV6-2 or TRBV6-3 and TRBJ2-7; D not resolved. The V gene's germline CDR1 is MNHEY and CDR2 SVGEGT. The V and J ends lost 6 bases and 1 base respectively, with 10 bases between them. The CDR3 has 13 residues. The DNA of the CDR3 is TGTGCCAGCAGCTCTTATCAGTCCTACGAGCAGTACTTC. Translation gives CASSSYQSYEQYF.

The chain carries TRBV11-3 and TRBJ2-2; perhaps TRBD2 as D (6 bases). The CDR3 is 15 residues long. CDR1 is SGHNT, CDR2 YENEEA, per germline. V was clipped by 0 bases and J by 1 base, with 6 bases between them. For the CDR3, the DNA is TGTGCCAGCAGCTTAGACGGGGGGAACACCGGGGAGCTGTTTTTT. Amino acid sequence: CASSLDGGNTGELFF. The complete variable domain, with remaining parts taken from reference TRBV11-3 and TRBJ2-2, reads EAGVVQSPRYKIIEKKQPVAFWCNPISGHNTLYWYLQNLGQGPELLIRYENEEAVDDSQLPKDRFSAERLKGVDSTLKIQPAELGDSAVYLCASSLDGGNTGELFFGEGSRLTVL.

The chain uses TRBV6-2 or TRBV6-3 and TRBJ2-1, with D hard to call. CDR3 length equals 12 residues. Germline lookup yields CDR1 MNHEY and CDR2 SVGEGT. V lost 4 bases, J lost 6 bases, and 7 bases lay in between. CDR3 nucleotide sequence: TGTGCCAGCAGTTCCCGGTCCAATGAGCAGTTCTTC. Translating it yields CASSSRSNEQFF.

This rearrangement joins TRBV7-6 to TRBJ2-6, with D possibly matching TRBD1 (6 bases). Germline-derived CDR1 and CDR2 are SGHVS and FNYEAQ. The CDR3 has 18 amino acids. Trimming pared 1 base from V and 3 bases from J, leaving 16 bases between. The CDR3 DNA reads as TGTGCCAGCAGCTTAGGGCCTCAGGGGCCGTTTGGGGCCAACGTCCTGACTTTC. Its translation: CASSLGPQGPFGANVLTF.

This clone was seen once. The V and J genes are TRBV13 and TRBJ2-7, with TRBD2 matching over 12 bases. This CDR3 is 16 amino acids long. The V segment lost 0 bases and the J segment 1 base; nucleotides outside the gene matches: 1. Germline V gene data show CDR1 as PRHDT and CDR2 as FYEKMQ (reference sequence). The DNA of the CDR3 is TGTGCCAGCAGCTTAGGGGGACTAGCGGGTTCCTACGAGCAGTACTTC. This codes for CASSLGGLAGSYEQYF.

The V and J genes are TRBV9 and TRBJ1-2; 11 bases fit TRBD1. The CDR3 has 15 residues. The germline CDR1 and CDR2 sequences are SGDLS and YYNGEE. J gave up 7 bases and V 3 bases, and 8 bases lay outside the gene matches. CDR3 loop: CASSATDRGQFGYTF. The CDR3 coding sequence is TGTGCCAGCAGCGCCACGGACAGGGGGCAGTTTGGCTACACCTTC.

The chain links TRBV6-5 to TRBJ2-7; D might be TRBD1 (6 bases). This CDR3 is built from 14 residues. CDR1 and CDR2 (germline): MNHEY, SVGAGI. The V end was cut by 5 bases, the J end by 0 bases, with 11 bases between. The CDR3 is CASSPGASSYEQYV. CDR3 DNA sequence: TGTGCCAGCAGTCCAGGGGCTAGCTCCTACGAGCAGTACGTC.

The chain couples TRBV7-8 to TRBJ2-7; 7 positions match TRBD1. CDR3 size: 15 residues. The V gene's germline CDR1 is SGHVS and CDR2 FQNEAQ. Losses at the gene ends were 1 base for V and 7 bases for J; bases not matched to a gene: 10. CDR3 protein: CASSLGATQGKEQYF. In DNA form, the CDR3 reads TGTGCCAGCAGCTTAGGGGCCACACAGGGGAAGGAGCAGTACTTC.

The V gene is TRBV3-1 (or the pseudogene TRBV3-2), the J gene TRBJ2-2; D is possibly TRBD1 (6 bases). V dropped 5 bases and J dropped 2 bases, with 12 bases sitting between them. Germline V gene data show CDR1 as LGHDT and CDR2 as YNNKEL (reference sequence). The CDR3 totals 15 residues. CDR3 nucleotides: TGTGCCAGCAGCAAAGCGGACAGAAACACCGGGGAGCTGTTTTTT. It is translated as CASSKADRNTGELFF.

The rearrangement joins TRBV6-2 or TRBV6-3 to TRBJ2-1; weak D call: TRBD2 (7 bases). V shed 3 bases and J shed 3 bases, with 21 bases lying between them. The CDR3 loop spans 18 amino acids. CDR1 and CDR2 from the germline V gene are MNHEY and SVGEGT. CDR3 sequence reads: CASSYKVRGGGHYNEQFF. The CDR3 region has the DNA TGTGCCAGCAGTTATAAAGTTAGGGGAGGGGGACACTACAATGAGCAGTTCTTC.

This sequence joins TRBV10-3 and TRBJ2-7, with 11 bases fitting TRBD2. The V and J ends lost 6 bases and 3 bases, in that order; junction bases with no gene match: 4. The CDR3 contains 14 residues. In germline, CDR1 is ENHRY, CDR2 SYGVKD. Here the CDR3 DNA reads TGTGCCATCAGGCCCACTAGCGGGGGCTACGAGCAGTACTTC. Protein product: CAIRPTSGGYEQYF.

The V call is TRBV5-1, the J call TRBJ1-2; TRBD1 matches 9 bases. The CDR3 length is 16 residues. Germline loops: CDR1 SGHRS, CDR2 YFSETQ. The V segment lost 2 bases and the J segment 2 bases; nucleotides outside the gene matches: 7. CDR3 nucleotides: TGCGCCAGCAGCTTACCTCCGACAGGGGGGAACTATGGCTACACCTTC. It specifies CASSLPPTGGNYGYTF.

This clone showed up just once. The chain combines TRBV5-5 with TRBJ2-5; the match to TRBD2 covers 11 bases. Germline assignment: CDR1 SGHKS and CDR2 YYEKEE (reference sequence). V trimming: 2 bases; J trimming: 5 bases; junction bases outside the gene matches: 2. The CDR3 loop spans 14 amino acids. In DNA, the CDR3 is TGTGCCAGCAGCTTTAGCGGGAGGGGGGAGACCCAGTACTTC. This translates into CASSFSGRGETQYF.

The genes are TRBV10-1 and TRBJ2-3; 7 positions agree with TRBD1. The germline gives CDR1 WNHNN, CDR2 SYGVQD (reference sequence). The CDR3 loop spans 14 amino acids. The trim removed 7 bases at V and 3 bases at J, leaving 7 bases unmatched. In DNA form, the CDR3 reads TGCGCCAGCAAGAGGGGGCGAGGTACAGATACGCAGTATTTT. Its protein is CASKRGRGTDTQYF.

V is TRBV6-4 and J is TRBJ2-3, with 12 bases fitting TRBD2. With V trimmed by 4 bases and J by 4 bases, 3 bases remained unmatched. CDR1 is MRHNA and CDR2 is SNTAGT in the germline V gene. CDR3 length: 15 residues. The CDR3 protein is CASSASGGAADTQYF. The CDR3 region has the DNA TGTGCCAGCAGTGCTAGCGGGGGGGCCGCAGATACGCAGTATTTT.

V is TRBV25-1 and J is TRBJ1-2; maybe TRBD1 (5 bases). This CDR3 spans 12 amino acids. Germline V gene data show CDR1 as MGHDK and CDR2 as SYGVNS. Trimming pared 6 bases from V and 4 bases from J, leaving 9 bases between. The CDR3 loop reads CASRKGSYGYTF. CDR3 DNA sequence: TGTGCCAGCAGGAAGGGGTCCTATGGCTACACCTTC.

The chain employs TRBV12-3 or TRBV12-4 and TRBJ1-2; D remains unclear. There are 13 residues in the CDR3. Trimming took off 1 base at V and 4 bases at J, with 7 bases between the two ends. The CDR3, as DNA: TGTGCCAGCAGTTTAGGTGAAGCCTATGGCTACACCTTC. It is translated as CASSLGEAYGYTF.

The J gene is TRBJ2-1, the V gene TRBV28; 8 bases fit TRBD2. The trim removed 2 bases at V and 3 bases at J, leaving 3 bases unmatched. Germline CDR1 MDHEN, CDR2 SYDVKM. The CDR3 runs 15 residues. CDR3 nucleotides: TGTGCCAGCAGTTTACGGGGGGGATTCTACAATGAGCAGTTCTTC. This codes for CASSLRGGFYNEQFF.

The J gene is TRBJ2-7, the V gene TRBV5-6, with TRBD1 matching 8 bases. The germline CDR1 and CDR2 sequences are SGHDT and YYEEEE. With 4 bases clipped from V and 2 bases from J, the junction kept 11 bases outside the gene matches. This CDR3 spans 16 amino acids. CDR3 sequence: CASSPYPGTGAYEQYF. CDR3 coding DNA: TGTGCCAGCAGCCCTTACCCCGGGACAGGAGCCTACGAGCAGTACTTC.

The chain employs TRBV6-5 and TRBJ2-5, with 15 nucleotides matching TRBD2. Germline V gene data show CDR1 as MNHEY and CDR2 as SVGAGI. V dropped 6 bases and J dropped 4; count of bases not matched to a gene: 3. This CDR3 comprises 15 residues. The CDR3 reads CASSKGLAGGETQYF. The CDR3 DNA sequence: TGTGCCAGCAGCAAGGGACTAGCGGGGGGAGAGACCCAGTACTTC.

The chain carries TRBV21-1 and TRBJ2-2; the table gives TRBD1 as D, unverified against the DNA. TRBV21-1 constitutes a pseudogene. This CDR3 contains 16 residues. This CDR3 reads CASGAGGRSGTGELFF. DNA for the CDR3: TGTGCCAGCGGAGCAGGGGGCCGCTCGGGGACCGGGGAGCTGTTTTTT.